Below, 17 T cell receptor beta chains from the same sample are listed, as sequenced in a study of blood T cell repertoires in COVID-19 (dated by TCRdb to 2020 to 2022). Receptor libraries were prepared by the immunoSEQ multiplex PCR assay. What TCRdb holds here is the immuneACCESS table cut down to in-frame rearrangements. Part of the clones is not present; checked against another copy, under half of the missing clones reflect an unresolved V gene, and the others are unexplained. The sample contains around 270,000 clones, 84% of them found a single time. Approximately 1.4% of the sample belongs to the ten largest clones. Specimen: peripheral blood. The receptor set was obtained from a woman aged 40 to 50 who had recovered from COVID-19.

The V call is TRBV12-3 or TRBV12-4, the J call TRBJ1-2; D gene ambiguous. V was clipped by 5 bases and J by 4 bases, with 5 bases between them. The CDR3 runs to 11 residues. The CDR3 loop reads CASSRAYGYTF. The DNA of the CDR3 is TGTGCCAGCAGTCGCGCCTATGGCTACACCTTC.

This sequence joins TRBV28 and TRBJ2-7, with D possibly being TRBD1 (5 bases). Germline loops: CDR1 MDHEN, CDR2 SYDVKM. The CDR3 length is 14 residues. Trimming removed 3 bases from V and 4 bases from J, with 13 bases in between. The DNA of the CDR3 is TGTGCCAGCAGTTTGCAGGGTTTGTTTTACGAGCAGTACTTC. Encoded protein: CASSLQGLFYEQYF.

The gene calls are TRBV20-1 and TRBJ2-1, with a tentative D call TRBD2 (6 bases). The ends were cut back, 6 bases at V and 10 bases at J, with 13 bases in the middle. Germline CDR1 is DFQATT and CDR2 is SNEGSKA (reference sequence). The CDR3 runs to 11 residues. CDR3 residues: CSAVGGWEQFF. The CDR3, as DNA: TGCAGTGCAGTCGGGGGTTGGGAGCAGTTCTTC.

The chain carries TRBV10-3 and TRBJ1-1, with D uncertain. Germline assignment: CDR1 ENHRY and CDR2 SYGVKD. Trimming took off 3 bases at V and 2 bases at J, with 10 bases between the two ends. There are 14 residues in the CDR3. The CDR3 loop reads CAISDGQINTEAFF. The CDR3 coding sequence is TGTGCCATCAGTGATGGGCAGATTAACACTGAAGCTTTCTTT.

CDR3 sequence reads: CASSVAAGSYNEQFF. The CDR3 nucleotides read TGTGCCAGCAGCGTAGCGGCGGGGTCATACAATGAGCAGTTCTTC. The V call is TRBV9, the J call TRBJ2-1, with a tentative D call TRBD2 (6 bases). The CDR3 has 15 residues. Trimming removed 0 bases from V and 4 bases from J, with 11 bases in between. CDR1 is SGDLS and CDR2 is YYNGEE in the germline V gene.

The CDR3: CASYRDRAGNTIYF. In DNA form, the CDR3 reads TGTGCCAGCTACCGGGACAGGGCTGGAAACACCATATATTTT. This rearrangement joins TRBV6-5 to TRBJ1-3, with 9 bases fitting TRBD1. The CDR3 is 14 residues long. V trimming: 8 bases; J trimming: 2 bases; junction bases outside the gene matches: 4. CDR1 and CDR2 (germline): MNHEY, SVGAGI.

The chain combines TRBV4-2 with TRBJ1-2, with 9 bases matching TRBD1. J was trimmed by 1 base and V by 2 bases; bases with no gene match: 2. This CDR3 contains 15 residues. Per the germline V gene, CDR1 is LGHNA and CDR2 is YNFKEQ. The CDR3: CASSQRTGDNYGYTF. The CDR3 DNA reads as TGTGCCAGCAGCCAACGGACAGGGGATAACTATGGCTACACCTTC.

The rearrangement joins TRBV29-1 to TRBJ2-5, with D maybe TRBD1 (6 bases). The V gene's germline CDR1 is SQVTM and CDR2 ANQGSEA. The CDR3 consists of 17 residues. The germline V and J ends were trimmed by 0 bases and 2 bases, with 19 bases remaining between them. The CDR3 nucleotides read TGCAGCGTTGAAGATCCCTACAGGGACGGGGCACAAGAGACCCAGTACTTC. Translation: CSVEDPYRDGAQETQYF.

This clone was seen only once. The chain combines TRBV9 with TRBJ2-5, with TRBD2 matching over 12 bases. Germline V gene lookup returns CDR1 SGDLS and CDR2 YYNGEE. Losses at the gene ends were 0 bases for V and 4 bases for J; bases not matched to a gene: 10. The CDR3 runs to 18 residues. CDR3 sequence (DNA): TGTGCCAGCAGCGTAGACGTGTGGGCTAGCGGGGGGGCAGAGACCCAGTACTTC. Protein: CASSVDVWASGGAETQYF.

The rearrangement uses TRBV4-1 and TRBJ1-5, with 7 nucleotides matching TRBD1. The CDR3 consists of 18 residues. CDR1 MGHRA and CDR2 YSYEKL come from the germline V gene. V lost 2 bases and J lost 0; bases outside the gene matches: 10. Written as DNA, the CDR3 is TGCGCCAGCAGCCAACCACGGCGGACAGGTAATAGCAATCAGCCCCAGCATTTT. Amino acids: CASSQPRRTGNSNQPQHF.

With respect to this clone: A junction boundary mismatches the germline segment, possibly from a read error. Other nucleotide sequences from this sample produce the same CDR3. This CDR3 is CASSEVGTGDQPQHF. As DNA, the CDR3 is TGTGCCAGCAGCGAAGTGGGGACAGGGGATCAGCCCCAGCATTTT. V is TRBV2 and J is TRBJ1-5; 10 bases are a match to TRBD1. CDR3 length: 15 residues. Germline V lookup: CDR1 SNHLY, CDR2 FYNNEI.

This rearrangement joins TRBV10-3 to TRBJ2-7, with TRBD1 matching 7 bases. The CDR3 runs 16 residues. Germline assignment: CDR1 ENHRY and CDR2 SYGVKD. V lost 0 bases and J lost 5; bases outside the gene matches: 10. CDR3 nucleotides: TGTGCCATCAGTGAGTCAGGCAGGGGGTCAGGTGACGAGCAGTACTTC. It yields the protein CAISESGRGSGDEQYF.

There are a few counts of this clone. This chain uses TRBV12-3 or TRBV12-4 with TRBJ1-2; D call uncertain. V dropped 3 bases and J dropped 8 bases, with 13 bases sitting between them. The CDR3 covers 13 residues. Here the CDR3 DNA reads TGTGCCAGCAGTTTGAAAGGATCTAGGGGCTACACCTTC. This gives the protein CASSLKGSRGYTF.

The V call is TRBV5-8, the J call TRBJ2-3; TRBD2 matches 7 bases. Trimming removed 6 bases from V and 14 bases from J; junction bases left unmatched: 9. The CDR3 is 11 amino acids. Per germline, CDR1 SGHTS and CDR2 YDEGEE. CDR3 residues: CASTLAGRPYF. The CDR3, as DNA: TGTGCCAGCACCTTAGCGGGCCGCCCGTATTTT.

The chain is built from TRBV29-1 and TRBJ1-2, with D hard to call. From germline, CDR1 is SQVTM and CDR2 ANQGSEA. V was trimmed by 6 bases and J by 4 bases, leaving 18 bases between them. The CDR3 consists of 14 residues. As DNA, the CDR3 is TGCAGCGTCGAAAGGGTCGCGGGAACCTATGGCTACACCTTC. Its translation: CSVERVAGTYGYTF.

The chain carries TRBV3-1 (or the pseudogene TRBV3-2) and TRBJ2-7, with D maybe TRBD1 (5 bases). Trimming shortened V by 1 base and J by 3 bases, and 10 bases separated the two germline ends. Germline CDR1 and CDR2: LGHDT and YNNKEL (reference sequence). The CDR3 sequence is 14 residues long. Here the CDR3 reads CASSQGSRVYEQYF. CDR3 DNA: TGTGCCAGCAGCCAAGGTTCCAGGGTCTACGAGCAGTACTTC.

The rearrangement joins TRBV10-3 to TRBJ2-3; the match to TRBD2 covers 9 bases. Germline lookup yields CDR1 ENHRY and CDR2 SYGVKD. V dropped 8 bases and J dropped 3; count of bases not matched to a gene: 9. CDR3 length: 15 residues. The CDR3 protein is CAIAVAGAMTDTQYF. CDR3 nucleotides: TGTGCCATCGCCGTAGCGGGGGCGATGACAGATACGCAGTATTTT.